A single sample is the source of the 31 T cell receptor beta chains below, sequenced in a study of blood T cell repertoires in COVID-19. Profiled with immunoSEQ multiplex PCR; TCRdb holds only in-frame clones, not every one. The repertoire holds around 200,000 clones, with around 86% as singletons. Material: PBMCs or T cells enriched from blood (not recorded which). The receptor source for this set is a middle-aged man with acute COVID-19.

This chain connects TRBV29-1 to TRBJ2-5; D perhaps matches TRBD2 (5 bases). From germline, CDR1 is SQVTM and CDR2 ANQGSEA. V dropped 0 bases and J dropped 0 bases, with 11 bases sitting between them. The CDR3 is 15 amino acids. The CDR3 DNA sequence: TGCAGCGTTGAAGATCGGGGAGCGGACCAAGAGACCCAGTACTTC. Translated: CSVEDRGADQETQYF. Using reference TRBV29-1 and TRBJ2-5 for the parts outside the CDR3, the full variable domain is SAVISQKPSRDICQRGTSLTIQCQVDSQVTMMFWYRQQPGQSLTLIATANQGSEATYESGFVIDKFPISRPNLTFSTLTVSNMSPEDSSIYLCSVEDRGADQETQYFGPGTRLLVL.

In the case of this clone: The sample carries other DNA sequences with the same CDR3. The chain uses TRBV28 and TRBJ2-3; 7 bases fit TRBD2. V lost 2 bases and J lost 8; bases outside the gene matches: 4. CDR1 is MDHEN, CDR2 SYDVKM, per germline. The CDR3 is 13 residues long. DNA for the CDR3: TGTGCCAGCAGTTTAACGGGGGGAGGTACGCAGTATTTT. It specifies CASSLTGGGTQYF.

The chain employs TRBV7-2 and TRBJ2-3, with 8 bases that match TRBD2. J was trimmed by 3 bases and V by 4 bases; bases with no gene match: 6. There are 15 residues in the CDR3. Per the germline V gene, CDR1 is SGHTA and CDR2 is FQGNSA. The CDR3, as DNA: TGTGCCAGCAGCTCGGGACTAGGTGTGACAGATACGCAGTATTTT. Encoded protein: CASSSGLGVTDTQYF.

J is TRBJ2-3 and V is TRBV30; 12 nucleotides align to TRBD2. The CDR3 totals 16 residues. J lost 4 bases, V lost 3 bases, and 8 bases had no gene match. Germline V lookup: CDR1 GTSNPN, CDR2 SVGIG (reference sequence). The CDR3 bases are TGTGCCTGGAGCGTGCCTAGGACTAGCGGGGCAGATACGCAGTATTTT. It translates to CAWSVPRTSGADTQYF.

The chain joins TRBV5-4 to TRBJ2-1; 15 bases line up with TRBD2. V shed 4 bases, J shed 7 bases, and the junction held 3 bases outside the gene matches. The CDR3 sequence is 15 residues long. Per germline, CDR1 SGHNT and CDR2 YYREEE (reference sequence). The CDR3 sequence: CASSRTSGRENEQFF. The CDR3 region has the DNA TGTGCCAGCAGCAGGACTAGCGGGAGGGAGAATGAGCAGTTCTTC.

CDR3 coding DNA: TGCGCCAGCTCGAGAGCGGGCTTCAATGAGCAGTTCTTC. The encoded protein is CASSRAGFNEQFF. This chain links TRBV4-3 with TRBJ2-1; perhaps TRBD2 as D (6 bases). Germline-derived CDR1 and CDR2 are LGHNA and YSLEER. The CDR3 loop spans 13 amino acids. V lost 8 bases, J lost 6 bases, and 14 bases lay in between.

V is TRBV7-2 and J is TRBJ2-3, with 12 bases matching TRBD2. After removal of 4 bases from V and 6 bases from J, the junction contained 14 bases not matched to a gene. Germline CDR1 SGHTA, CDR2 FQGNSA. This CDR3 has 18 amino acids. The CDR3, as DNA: TGTGCCAGCAGCTCCGAGCCGACTAGCGGGAGCGGCGCGGATACGCAGTATTTT. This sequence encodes CASSSEPTSGSGADTQYF. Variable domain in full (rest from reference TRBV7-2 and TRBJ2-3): GAGVSQSPSNKVTEKGKDVELRCDPISGHTALYWYRQSLGQGLEFLIYFQGNSAPDKSGLPSDRFSAERTGGSVSTLTIQRTQQEDSAVYLCASSSEPTSGSGADTQYFGPGTRLTVL.

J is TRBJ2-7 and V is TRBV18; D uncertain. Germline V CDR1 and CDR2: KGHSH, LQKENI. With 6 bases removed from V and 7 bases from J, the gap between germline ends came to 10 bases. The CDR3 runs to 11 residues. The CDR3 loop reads CASSSMEEQYF. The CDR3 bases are TGTGCCAGCTCCTCCATGGAGGAGCAGTACTTC.

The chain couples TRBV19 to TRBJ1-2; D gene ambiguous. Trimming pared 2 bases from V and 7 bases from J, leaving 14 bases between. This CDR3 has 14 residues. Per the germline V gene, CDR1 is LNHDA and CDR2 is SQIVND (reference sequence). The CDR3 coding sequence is TGTGCCAGTAGTATAATTAGAGAGGGTGCTGGCTACACCTTC. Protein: CASSIIREGAGYTF. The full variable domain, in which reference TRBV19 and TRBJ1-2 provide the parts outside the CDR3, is DGGITQSPKYLFRKEGQNVTLSCEQNLNHDAMYWYRQDPGQGLRLIYYSQIVNDFQKGDIAEGYSVSREKKESFPLTVTSAQKNPTAFYLCASSIIREGAGYTFGSGTRLTVV.

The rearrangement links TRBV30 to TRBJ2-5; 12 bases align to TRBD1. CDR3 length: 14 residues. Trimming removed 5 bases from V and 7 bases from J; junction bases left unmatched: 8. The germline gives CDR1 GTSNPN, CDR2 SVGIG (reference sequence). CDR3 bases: TGTGCCTGGGGGACAGGGGGCGGGAGCCGGACCCAGTACTTC. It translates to CAWGTGGGSRTQYF.

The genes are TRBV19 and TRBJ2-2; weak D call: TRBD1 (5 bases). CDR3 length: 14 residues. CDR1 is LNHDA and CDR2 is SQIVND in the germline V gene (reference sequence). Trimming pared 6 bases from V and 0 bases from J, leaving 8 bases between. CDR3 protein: CASRRTSNTGELFF. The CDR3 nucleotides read TGTGCCAGTAGACGGACATCGAACACCGGGGAGCTGTTTTTT.

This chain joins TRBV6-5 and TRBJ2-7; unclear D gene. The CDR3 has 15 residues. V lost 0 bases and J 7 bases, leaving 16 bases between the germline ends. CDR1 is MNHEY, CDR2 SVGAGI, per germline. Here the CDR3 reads CASSYSNWAPLEQYF. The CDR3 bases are TGTGCCAGCAGTTACTCAAACTGGGCCCCTCTGGAGCAGTACTTC.

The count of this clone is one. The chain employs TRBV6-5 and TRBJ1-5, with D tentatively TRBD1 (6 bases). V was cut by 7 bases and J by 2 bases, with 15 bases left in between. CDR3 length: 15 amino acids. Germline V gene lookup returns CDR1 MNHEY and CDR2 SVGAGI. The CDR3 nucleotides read TGTGCCAGCACCCAAAAGCCAGGGGGCAATCAGCCCCAGCATTTT. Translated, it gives CASTQKPGGNQPQHF.

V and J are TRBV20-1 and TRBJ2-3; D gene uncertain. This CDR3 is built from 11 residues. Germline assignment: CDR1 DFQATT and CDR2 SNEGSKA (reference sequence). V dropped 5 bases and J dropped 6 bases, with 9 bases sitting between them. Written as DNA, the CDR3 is TGCAGTGCTGTCCTCTCGGATACGCAGTATTTT. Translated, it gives CSAVLSDTQYF.

The CDR3 here is CASSDPPLWFSGNSPLHF. CDR3 in DNA: TGTGCCAGCAGTGACCCTCCCTTGTGGTTCAGCGGTAATTCACCCCTCCACTTT. The chain has TRBV6-4 and TRBJ1-6, with D unresolved. Per the germline V gene, CDR1 is MRHNA and CDR2 is SNTAGT. CDR3 length: 18 residues. Trimming removed 2 bases at V and 6 bases at J, with 20 bases between.

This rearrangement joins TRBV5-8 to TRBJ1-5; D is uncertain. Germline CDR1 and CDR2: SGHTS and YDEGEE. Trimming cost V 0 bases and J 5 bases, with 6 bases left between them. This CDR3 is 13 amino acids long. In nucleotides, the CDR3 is TGTGCCAGCAGCTTGGAGCGTCATCAGCCCCAGCATTTT. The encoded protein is CASSLERHQPQHF.

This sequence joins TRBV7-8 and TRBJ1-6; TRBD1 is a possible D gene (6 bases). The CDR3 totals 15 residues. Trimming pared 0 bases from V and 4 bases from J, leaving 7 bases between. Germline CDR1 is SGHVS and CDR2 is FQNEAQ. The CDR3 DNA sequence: TGTGCCAGCAGCTTAGCGGGACATTATAATTCACCCCTCCACTTT. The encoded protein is CASSLAGHYNSPLHF.

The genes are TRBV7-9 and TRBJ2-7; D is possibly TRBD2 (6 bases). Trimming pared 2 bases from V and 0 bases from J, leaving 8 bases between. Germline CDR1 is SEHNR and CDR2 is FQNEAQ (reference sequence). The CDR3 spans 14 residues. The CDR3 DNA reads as TGTGCCAGCAGCTTAACTAGCTTCTCCTACGAGCAGTACTTC. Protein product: CASSLTSFSYEQYF.

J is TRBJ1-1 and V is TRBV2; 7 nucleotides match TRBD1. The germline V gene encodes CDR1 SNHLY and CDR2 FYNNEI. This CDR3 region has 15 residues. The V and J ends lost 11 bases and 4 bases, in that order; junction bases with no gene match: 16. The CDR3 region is CASRDPGGLVTEAFF. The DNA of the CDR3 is TGTGCCTCCAGAGACCCAGGGGGGTTGGTCACTGAAGCTTTCTTT.

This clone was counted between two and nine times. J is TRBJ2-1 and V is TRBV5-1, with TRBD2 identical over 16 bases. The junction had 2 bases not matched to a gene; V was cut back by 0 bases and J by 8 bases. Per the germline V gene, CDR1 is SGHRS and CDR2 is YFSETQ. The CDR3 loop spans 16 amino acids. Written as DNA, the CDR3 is TGCGCCAGCAGCTTGGAGGGGACTAGCGGGAGGGATGAGCAGTTCTTC. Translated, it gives CASSLEGTSGRDEQFF.

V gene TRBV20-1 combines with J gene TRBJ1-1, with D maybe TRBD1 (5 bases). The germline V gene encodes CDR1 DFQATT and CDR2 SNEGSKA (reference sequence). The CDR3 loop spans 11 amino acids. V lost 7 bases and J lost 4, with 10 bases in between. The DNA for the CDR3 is TGCAGTGTTGGGGGGGTCACTGAAGCTTTCTTT. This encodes CSVGGVTEAFF.

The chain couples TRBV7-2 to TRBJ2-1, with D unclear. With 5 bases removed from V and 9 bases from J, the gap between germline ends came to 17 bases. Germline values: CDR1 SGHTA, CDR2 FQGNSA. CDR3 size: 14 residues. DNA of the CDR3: TGTGCCAGCAGCCCCAGAGCGAACGGTCTTGAGCAGTTCTTC. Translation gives CASSPRANGLEQFF.

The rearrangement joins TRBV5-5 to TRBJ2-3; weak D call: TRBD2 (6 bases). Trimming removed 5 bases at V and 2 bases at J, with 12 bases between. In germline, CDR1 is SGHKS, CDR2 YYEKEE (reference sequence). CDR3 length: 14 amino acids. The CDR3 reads CASSPGLPTDTQYF. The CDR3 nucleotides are TGTGCCAGCAGTCCAGGACTACCCACAGATACGCAGTATTTT.

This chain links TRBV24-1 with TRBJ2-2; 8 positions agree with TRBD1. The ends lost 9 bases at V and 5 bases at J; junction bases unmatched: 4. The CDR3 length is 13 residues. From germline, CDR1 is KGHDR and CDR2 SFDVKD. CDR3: CATQGARTGELFF. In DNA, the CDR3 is TGTGCCACCCAGGGGGCTCGGACCGGGGAGCTGTTTTTT.

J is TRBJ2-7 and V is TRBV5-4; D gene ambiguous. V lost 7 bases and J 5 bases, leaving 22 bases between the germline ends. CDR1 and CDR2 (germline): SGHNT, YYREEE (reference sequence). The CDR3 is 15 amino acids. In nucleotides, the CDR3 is TGTGCCAGCCGGCGAGCAGCGAGCCCCTACGACGAGCAGTACTTC. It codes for CASRRAASPYDEQYF.

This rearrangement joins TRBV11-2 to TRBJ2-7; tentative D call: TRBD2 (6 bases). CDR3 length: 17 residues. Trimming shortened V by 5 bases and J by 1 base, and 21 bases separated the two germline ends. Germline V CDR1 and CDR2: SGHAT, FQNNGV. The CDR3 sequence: CASSRGGSGPASYEQYF. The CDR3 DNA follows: TGTGCCAGCAGCCGCGGCGGAAGCGGGCCTGCTTCCTACGAGCAGTACTTC.

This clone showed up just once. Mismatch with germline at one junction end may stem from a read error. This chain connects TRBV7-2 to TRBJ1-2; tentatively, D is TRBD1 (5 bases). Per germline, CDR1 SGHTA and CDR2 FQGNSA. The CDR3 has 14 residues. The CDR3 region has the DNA TGTGCCAGCAGCTTCCTCCGGGCGACAGTGGGTAAAGCCTTC. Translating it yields CASSFLRATVGKAF.

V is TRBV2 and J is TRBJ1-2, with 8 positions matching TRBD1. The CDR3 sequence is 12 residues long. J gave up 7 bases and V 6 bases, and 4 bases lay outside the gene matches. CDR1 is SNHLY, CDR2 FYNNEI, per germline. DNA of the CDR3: TGTGCCAGCAGCTCAGGACAGGGTGGCTACACCTTC. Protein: CASSSGQGGYTF.

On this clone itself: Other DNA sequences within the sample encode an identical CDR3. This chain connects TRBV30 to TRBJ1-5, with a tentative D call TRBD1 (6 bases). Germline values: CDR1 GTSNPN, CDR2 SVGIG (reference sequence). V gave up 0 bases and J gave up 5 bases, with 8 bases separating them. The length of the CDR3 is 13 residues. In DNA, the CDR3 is TGTGCCTGGAGTGTACAGGGCGATCAGCCCCAGCATTTT. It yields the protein CAWSVQGDQPQHF.

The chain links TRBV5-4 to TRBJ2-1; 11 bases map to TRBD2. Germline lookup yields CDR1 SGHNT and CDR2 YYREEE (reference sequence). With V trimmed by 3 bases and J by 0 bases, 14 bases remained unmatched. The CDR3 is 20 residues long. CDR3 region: CASSSVAGGPLTSSYNEQFF. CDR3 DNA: TGTGCCAGCAGCTCAGTAGCGGGAGGGCCCCTAACTAGCTCCTACAATGAGCAGTTCTTC.

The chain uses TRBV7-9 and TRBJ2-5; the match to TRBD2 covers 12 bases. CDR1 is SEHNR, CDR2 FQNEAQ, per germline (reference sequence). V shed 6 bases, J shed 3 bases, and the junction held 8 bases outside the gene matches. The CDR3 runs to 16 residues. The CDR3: CASRPTSGRPKETQYF. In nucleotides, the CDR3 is TGTGCCAGCAGGCCAACTAGCGGGAGGCCCAAAGAGACCCAGTACTTC.